The source of this T cell receptor (beta chain) is a study of blood T cell repertoires in COVID-19. Study as a whole: Acute and convalescent COVID-19 specimens originated in the United States, Italy and Spain. The analysed material was cDNA or gDNA that came from T cells, B-cell-depleted T cells, or PBMCs.

CDR1 SGHTA and CDR2 FQGNSA come from the germline V gene. V dropped 2 bases and J dropped 7 bases, with 12 bases sitting between them. This CDR3 spans 14 amino acids. Source study methods: Amplified reference gene primers provided the basis for estimating nucleated cell counts. Here immunoSEQ multiplex PCR was the method, and the copy in TCRdb shows in-frame clones only, minus some. That table supplies the V and J calls and clone size; D and trimming were determined from the DNA. Of about 220,000 clones listed, around four fifths are singletons. The receptor was isolated from a young man with active or convalescent COVID-19. J is TRBJ1-5 and V is TRBV7-2; D is possibly TRBD1 (6 bases). Sequencing was carried out using peripheral blood. CDR3 amino acids: CASSLLGADQPQHF. The CDR3 DNA sequence: TGTGCCAGCAGCTTATTGGGGGCTGACCAGCCCCAGCATTTT.